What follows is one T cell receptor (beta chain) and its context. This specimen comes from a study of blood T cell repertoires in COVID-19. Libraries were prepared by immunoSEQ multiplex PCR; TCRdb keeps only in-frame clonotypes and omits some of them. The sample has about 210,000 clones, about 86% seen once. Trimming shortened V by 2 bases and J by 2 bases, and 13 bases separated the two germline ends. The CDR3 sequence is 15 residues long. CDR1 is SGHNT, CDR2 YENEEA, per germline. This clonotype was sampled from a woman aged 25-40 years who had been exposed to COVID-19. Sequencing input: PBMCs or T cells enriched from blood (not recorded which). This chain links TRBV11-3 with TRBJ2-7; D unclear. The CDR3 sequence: CASSLTAGTTYEQYF. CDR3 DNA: TGTGCCAGCAGCTTAACGGCAGGCACCACCTACGAGCAGTACTTC.